This is a list of T cell receptor beta chains from one sample in a study of vaccination effects on CD4 cells after COVID-19. Generated by immunoSEQ multiplex PCR, the TCRdb table keeps only in-frame clones and is missing some. The profile shows approximately 25,000 clones, approximately 80% of them singletons. Their target antigens are unknown. The material was CD4+ T cells from PBMCs cultured with HCoV-NL63 spike peptides, obtained before COVID-19 vaccination. The receptors here all came from a human donor who received a COVID-19 vaccine. Both conserved end residues are part of each CDR3. Fields, in order: clone size, D gene, J gene, V gene, CDR3 protein, CDR3 DNA. D genes are given only for firm matches. Only part of the rows carry a size: once, few, many, or a class if the clone is expanded.

few TRBD1 TRBJ1-4 TRBV7-9 CASSWDRGYNEKLFF TGTGCCAGCAGCTGGGACAGGGGTTATAATGAAAAACTGTTTTTT
NA NA TRBJ1-3 TRBV28 CASTQLGAIYF TGTGCCAGCACCCAATTAGGGGCCATATATTTT
few TRBD1 TRBJ1-2 TRBV19 CASSSRGRPFGYTF TGTGCCAGTAGTTCCAGGGGGAGACCTTTTGGCTACACCTTC
NA NA TRBJ2-7 TRBV19 CASSLGPPYEQYF TGTGCCAGTAGTCTCGGGCCTCCCTACGAGCAGTACTTC
NA NA TRBJ1-6 TRBV16 CASSPGGKQGARAPLHF TGTGCCAGCAGCCCCGGCGGGAAGCAGGGCGCGAGGGCACCCCTCCACTTT
NA NA TRBJ2-7 TRBV4-2 CASSPAKGRSEQYF TGTGCCAGCAGCCCCGCGAAGGGAAGGAGCGAGCAGTACTTC
NA NA TRBJ1-3 TRBV6-5 CASTEGEAGNTIYF TGTGCCAGCACCGAGGGGGAGGCTGGAAACACCATATATTTT
NA NA TRBJ1-2 TRBV5-6 CASSLDARTYGYTF TGTGCCAGCAGCTTGGATGCGCGGACCTATGGCTACACCTTC
NA NA TRBJ2-4 TRBV3-1/TRBV3-2 CASSQGQVGNIQYF TGTGCCAGCAGCCAAGGCCAGGTGGGGAACATTCAGTACTTC
NA NA TRBJ2-5 TRBV7-7 CASSPGGGTQETQYF TGTGCTAGCAGCCCGGGGGGCGGCACCCAAGAGACCCAGTACTTC
few NA TRBJ2-7 TRBV6-5 CASSSPGHGTYEQYF TGTGCCAGCAGTTCCCCGGGACATGGGACCTACGAGCAGTACTTC
once NA TRBJ1-1 TRBV19 CASSIYEGVNTEAFF TGTGCCAGTAGTATCTATGAGGGGGTGAACACTGAAGCTTTCTTT
NA NA TRBJ2-7 TRBV7-8 CASSLRGASDEQYF TGTGCCAGCAGCTTACGAGGGGCCAGTGACGAGCAGTACTTC
few NA TRBJ1-2 TRBV18 CASSDNNYGYTF TGTGCCAGCTCAGACAATAACTATGGCTACACCTTC
NA NA TRBJ2-7 TRBV7-9 CASSSKGVLTYEQYF TGTGCCAGCAGCTCGAAAGGAGTATTGACCTACGAGCAGTACTTC
NA NA TRBJ1-1 TRBV11-2 CASSFQGNTEAFF TGTGCCAGCAGCTTTCAGGGGAATACTGAAGCTTTCTTT
NA NA TRBJ1-1 TRBV7-2 CASDGGRGNTEAFF TGTGCCAGCGACGGGGGTAGGGGGAACACTGAAGCTTTCTTT
NA NA TRBJ1-3 TRBV9 CASSVIPGNTIYF TGTGCCAGCAGCGTAATTCCTGGAAACACCATATATTTT
few NA TRBJ1-2 TRBV2 CASSELYYGYTF TGTGCCAGCAGTGAGTTATACTATGGCTACACCTTC
once NA TRBJ1-1 TRBV18 CASSPRHRAGNTEAFF TGTGCCAGCTCACCACGTCACAGGGCAGGGAACACTGAAGCTTTCTTT
NA TRBD2 TRBJ2-2 TRBV30 CAARTGLAVTGELFF TGTGCCGCCCGCACGGGACTAGCGGTCACCGGGGAGCTGTTTTTT
NA NA TRBJ2-3 TRBV20-1 CSARAASQYF TGCAGTGCTCGGGCCGCTTCGCAGTATTTT
NA TRBD1 TRBJ2-1 TRBV18 CASSRRTGENEQFF TGTGCCAGCTCACGACGGACAGGGGAGAATGAGCAGTTCTTC
NA NA TRBJ1-5 TRBV29-1 CSVAGLDSNQPQHF TGCAGCGTCGCGGGACTAGATAGCAATCAGCCCCAGCATTTT
few NA TRBJ1-5 TRBV19 CASSIDRSQPQHF TGTGCCAGTAGTATAGATAGGAGTCAGCCCCAGCATTTT
NA NA TRBJ2-6 TRBV28 CASSSGSSGANVLTF TGTGCCAGCAGTTCCGGGAGCTCTGGGGCCAACGTCCTGACTTTC
NA NA TRBJ2-1 TRBV5-1 CASSLGTQSHNEQFF TGCGCCAGCAGCTTAGGGACCCAGTCGCACAATGAGCAGTTCTTC
few NA TRBJ1-1 TRBV27 CASSPYGGEKTEAFF TGTGCCAGCAGTCCCTACGGAGGGGAAAAAACTGAAGCTTTCTTT
NA TRBD1 TRBJ2-7 TRBV11-2 CASSRRDRDYEQYF TGTGCCAGCAGCCGCCGGGACAGAGACTACGAGCAGTACTTC
NA TRBD2 TRBJ2-1 TRBV2 CASSDRLAGGNNEQFF TGTGCCAGCAGTGATAGGCTAGCGGGAGGGAACAATGAGCAGTTCTTC
NA NA TRBJ1-2 TRBV28 CASSLALTNYGYTF TGTGCCAGCAGTTTGGCACTAACTAACTATGGCTACACCTTC
NA NA TRBJ1-1 TRBV12-3/TRBV12-4 CASSFYDSFKAFF TGTGCCAGCAGTTTCTATGACAGTTTTAAAGCTTTCTTT
NA NA TRBJ2-4 TRBV20-1 CSASGVEVAKNIQYF TGCAGTGCTAGTGGCGTAGAGGTAGCCAAAAACATTCAGTACTTC
NA NA TRBJ2-7 TRBV15 CATTAEQYF TGTGCCACCACCGCGGAGCAGTACTTC
NA NA TRBJ1-1 TRBV2 CASGRDMNTEAFF TGTGCCAGCGGGCGGGATATGAACACTGAAGCTTTCTTT
NA NA TRBJ2-3 TRBV5-1 CASSLEGVDTQYF TGCGCCAGCAGCTTGGAAGGCGTAGATACGCAGTATTTT
NA NA TRBJ1-5 TRBV10-3 CAISEEGNQPQHF TGTGCCATCAGTGAGGAGGGGAATCAGCCCCAGCATTTT